Listed below are T cell receptor beta chains from one sample, sequenced in a study of OX40 agonist ivuxolimab in advanced cancers. Sequenced by immunoSEQ multiplex PCR; TCRdb stores in-frame clones only, minus some. Here the sample spans tens of thousands of clones, roughly 85% being singletons. Sequencing was performed on CD4+ or CD8+ T cells sorted from blood, taken in a trial of the OX40 agonist ivuxolimab. These receptors were collected from an adult with an advanced solid tumor such as melanoma, head and neck, liver or kidney cancer. The CDR3 runs from the conserved cysteine through the conserved F or W. Each record gives: V gene, D gene, clone size, J gene, CDR3 protein, CDR3 DNA. A D gene is named only where the DNA matches it firmly. Some rows mark clone size as missing; the rest say once, few, many or name a class of expanded clone.

>TRBV5-1|TRBD1|-|TRBJ2-7
CASNPGQGVQPYEQYF
TGCGCCAGCAACCCGGGACAGGGGGTCCAGCCCTACGAGCAGTACTTC
>TRBV7-7|TRBD1|-|TRBJ2-1
CASSVGTGGTGEQFF
TGTGCTAGCAGCGTCGGGACAGGGGGCACGGGGGAGCAGTTCTTC
>TRBV2|-|once|TRBJ2-1
CAGGWTYNEQFF
TGTGCCGGGGGGTGGACATACAATGAGCAGTTCTTC
>TRBV5-1|TRBD2|-|TRBJ2-1
CASSLVGGRAARHNEQFF
TGCGCCAGCAGCTTGGTCGGCGGGAGGGCCGCCAGACACAATGAGCAGTTCTTC
>TRBV7-8|TRBD2|-|TRBJ2-1
CASSLTGSGDYNEQFF
TGTGCCAGCAGCTTAACTGGTAGCGGGGACTACAATGAGCAGTTCTTC
>TRBV2|TRBD2|-|TRBJ2-3
CASREREWSTDTQYF
TGTGCCAGCAGGGAGCGGGAGTGGAGCACAGATACGCAGTATTTT
>TRBV2|TRBD2|-|TRBJ2-7
CASSEGLAGLYEQYF
TGTGCCAGCAGTGAGGGACTAGCGGGACTCTACGAGCAGTACTTC
>TRBV9|-|-|TRBJ2-1
CASSGGDGYNEQFF
TGTGCCAGCAGCGGCGGGGATGGCTACAATGAGCAGTTCTTC
>TRBV30|-|-|TRBJ1-1
CAYHLQGGSTEAFF
TGTGCCTACCACCTACAGGGTGGGAGCACTGAAGCTTTCTTT
>TRBV15|TRBD2|-|TRBJ2-2
CATSIIAGGKGELFF
TGTGCCACCAGCATAATAGCGGGAGGGAAGGGGGAGCTGTTTTTT
>TRBV2|TRBD1|-|TRBJ2-7
CASTRRGQGAVEQYF
TGTGCCAGCACCCGTCGGGGACAGGGGGCTGTCGAGCAGTACTTC
>TRBV7-9|-|-|TRBJ2-3
CASSFRTGGTDTQYF
TGTGCCAGCAGCTTTAGGACGGGCGGCACAGATACGCAGTATTTT
>TRBV6-1|-|-|TRBJ1-2
CASRQPQNYGYTF
TGTGCCAGCAGGCAACCCCAGAACTATGGCTACACCTTC
>TRBV27|-|few|TRBJ2-2
CASSWSNTGELFF
TGTGCCAGCAGTTGGAGTAACACCGGGGAGCTGTTTTTT
>TRBV10-3|-|-|TRBJ2-5
CAISGETQYF
TGTGCCATCAGTGGAGAGACCCAGTACTTC
>TRBV6-5|TRBD1|-|TRBJ1-5
CASSYRAGGVQPQHF
TGTGCCAGCAGCTACCGGGCAGGGGGCGTTCAGCCCCAGCATTTT
>TRBV18|TRBD2|-|TRBJ2-1
CASSRSGGEQFF
TGTGCCAGCTCACGTAGCGGGGGGGAGCAGTTCTTC
>TRBV7-2|-|few|TRBJ2-6
CASSRVGANVLTF
TGTGCCAGCAGCCGCGTTGGGGCCAACGTCCTGACTTTC
>TRBV5-1|-|-|TRBJ2-6
CASRGESGANVLTF
TGCGCCAGCCGCGGGGAGTCTGGGGCCAACGTCCTGACTTTC
>TRBV18|TRBD1|-|TRBJ1-2
CASSGQGDYGYTF
TGTGCCAGCTCAGGACAGGGGGACTATGGCTACACCTTC
>TRBV5-4|TRBD2|-|TRBJ2-2
CASSLVSGMGGELFF
TGTGCCAGCAGCTTGGTTAGCGGGATGGGCGGGGAGCTGTTTTTT
>TRBV5-1|-|-|TRBJ2-3
CASSPGVVVGKDTQYF
TGCGCCAGCAGCCCCGGGGTGGTAGTGGGTAAGGATACGCAGTATTTT
>TRBV9|-|-|TRBJ2-5
CASSVGQETQYF
TGTGCCAGCAGCGTAGGGCAAGAGACCCAGTACTTC
>TRBV5-1|TRBD1|-|TRBJ1-6
CASSQGGQGASPLHF
TGCGCCAGCAGCCAGGGCGGACAGGGGGCATCACCCCTCCACTTT
>TRBV19|-|once|TRBJ1-5
CASSIRDWNSNQPQHF
TGTGCCAGTAGTATAAGGGACTGGAATAGCAATCAGCCCCAGCATTTT
>TRBV27|TRBD2|-|TRBJ2-1
CASSFLSGTRPHNEQFF
TGTGCCAGCAGTTTTCTTAGCGGGACTCGTCCCCACAATGAGCAGTTCTTC
>TRBV6-1|-|-|TRBJ2-3
CASSAQGSFTDTQYF
TGTGCCAGCAGCGCCCAGGGCTCCTTCACAGATACGCAGTATTTT
>TRBV28|TRBD1|-|TRBJ2-7
CASSPGQASYEQYF
TGTGCCAGCAGTCCGGGACAGGCGTCCTACGAGCAGTACTTC
>TRBV19|-|-|TRBJ1-2
CASSASARGLKDQGYGYTF
TGTGCCAGTAGTGCCTCCGCGAGGGGGTTGAAAGACCAAGGCTATGGCTACACCTTC
>TRBV7-3|-|-|TRBJ2-3
CASSLRDSVTDTQYF
TGTGCCAGCAGCTTAAGGGATTCCGTAACAGATACGCAGTATTTT
>TRBV29-1|TRBD2|-|TRBJ2-5
CSVEGGLAGLQETQYF
TGCAGCGTTGAAGGAGGGCTAGCGGGGCTTCAAGAGACCCAGTACTTC
>TRBV11-2|-|-|TRBJ2-2
CASSQGWIAAGELFF
TGTGCCAGCAGTCAAGGGTGGATAGCTGCCGGGGAGCTGTTTTTT
>TRBV15|-|-|TRBJ2-7
CATSRDRFYEQYF
TGTGCCACCAGCAGAGACCGGTTCTACGAGCAGTACTTC
>TRBV27|TRBD2|-|TRBJ2-3
CASSPRLSGRTDTQYF
TGTGCCAGCAGCCCCCGACTGAGCGGGAGAACGGATACGCAGTATTTT
>TRBV5-1|TRBD2|-|TRBJ2-2
CASSSGDYTGELFF
TGCGCCAGCAGTAGCGGGGATTACACCGGGGAGCTGTTTTTT
>TRBV10-3|-|-|TRBJ2-2
CAISGRASTGELFF
TGTGCCATCAGTGGCAGGGCGTCCACCGGGGAGCTGTTTTTT
>TRBV19|-|-|TRBJ2-3
CASAGFTDTQYF
TGTGCCAGTGCCGGGTTCACAGATACGCAGTATTTT
>TRBV5-6|-|once|TRBJ1-6
CASSLDRYNSPLHF
TGTGCCAGCAGCTTGGACAGGTATAATTCACCCCTCCACTTT
>TRBV7-6|-|-|TRBJ2-5
CASSLASVSQETQYF
TGTGCCAGCAGCTTAGCGTCGGTGAGCCAAGAGACCCAGTACTTC
>TRBV9|-|-|TRBJ2-3
CASSVAQGMIDTQYF
TGTGCCAGCAGCGTAGCTCAGGGTATGATAGATACGCAGTATTTT
>TRBV27|-|-|TRBJ2-1
CASSFRDSNEQFF
TGTGCCAGCAGTTTTCGAGACTCCAATGAGCAGTTCTTC
>TRBV12-5|-|-|TRBJ2-7
CASGHPDNYEQYF
TGTGCTAGTGGTCACCCGGACAATTACGAGCAGTACTTC
>TRBV11-1|TRBD2|few|TRBJ2-7
CASSLRRESYEQYF
TGTGCCAGCAGCTTGCGGCGGGAGTCCTACGAGCAGTACTTC
>TRBV7-9|-|-|TRBJ1-1
CASSGDPGGTEAFF
TGTGCCAGCAGCGGCGACCCTGGCGGTACTGAAGCTTTCTTT
>TRBV5-1|-|once|TRBJ2-5
CASSLQETQYF
TGCGCCAGCAGCTTACAAGAGACCCAGTACTTC
>TRBV19|TRBD1|-|TRBJ2-6
CASSGTGTDNVLTF
TGTGCCAGTAGCGGTACCGGGACAGACAACGTCCTGACTTTC
>TRBV18|-|-|TRBJ2-5
CASSQSDRRQETQYF
TGTGCCAGCTCACAATCGGACAGACGCCAAGAGACCCAGTACTTC
>TRBV19|TRBD1|-|TRBJ1-2
CASSPRGAWYGYTF
TGTGCCAGTAGTCCCAGGGGGGCTTGGTATGGCTACACCTTC
>TRBV2|TRBD1|-|TRBJ1-5
CASSLDRRDQPQHF
TGTGCCAGCAGTTTGGACAGGAGGGATCAGCCCCAGCATTTT
>TRBV7-9|-|-|TRBJ1-4
CASSLGLAVAATNEKLFF
TGTGCCAGCAGCCTGGGGTTGGCAGTAGCTGCAACTAATGAAAAACTGTTTTTT
>TRBV28|-|-|TRBJ2-7
CASSLSQSNEQYF
TGTGCCAGCAGTTTAAGTCAGTCCAACGAGCAGTACTTC
>TRBV5-1|TRBD1|-|TRBJ1-3
CASSLQTGRDGNTIYF
TGCGCCAGCAGCTTGCAGACAGGGAGGGATGGAAACACCATATATTTT
>TRBV29-1|-|-|TRBJ1-1
CSVEGLNTEAFF
TGCAGCGTTGAGGGACTTAACACTGAAGCTTTCTTT
>TRBV27|-|-|TRBJ2-6
CASRKYLLSSGANVLTF
TGTGCCAGCAGAAAATACCTCCTTAGCTCTGGGGCCAACGTCCTGACTTTC
>TRBV7-9|TRBD1|-|TRBJ2-3
CASSSGTAYTTDTQYF
TGTGCCAGCAGCTCCGGGACAGCCTACACCACAGATACGCAGTATTTT
>TRBV6-1|-|-|TRBJ2-7
CASSQIIYEQYF
TGTGCCAGCAGTCAGATCATCTACGAGCAGTACTTC
>TRBV10-1|TRBD2|once|TRBJ2-7
CASSLEREVLQCSYEQYF
TGCGCCAGCAGTCTCGAGCGGGAGGTCCTCCAGTGCTCCTACGAGCAGTACTTC
>TRBV28|-|-|TRBJ1-2
CASSFGGGYGYTF
TGTGCCAGCAGTTTCGGCGGGGGCTATGGCTACACCTTC
>TRBV11-3|-|-|TRBJ2-1
CASSLELYNEQFF
TGTGCCAGCAGCTTAGAACTCTACAATGAGCAGTTCTTC